This is a list of T cell receptor beta chains from one sample in a study of blood T cells in healthy people across ages. TCRdb analysed the 5' RACE reads with MiXCR anew, one entry per CDR3 protein. This sample has 850,000 to 1,000,000 distinct CDR3 sequences, with about 44% found just once. Source material: blood. Source of these receptors: a man aged 25-45 years in good health. Each CDR3 is given with its conserved first and last residue. D genes are given only for firm matches. Clone size is not always given. Where it is, it says once, few, many or a class for expanded clones.

>TRBV7-8|TRBJ2-1|.|TRBD2
CASSSSSGGVSYNEQFF
TGTGCCAGCAGCTCCTCTAGCGGGGGGGTCTCCTACAATGAGCAGTTCTTC
>TRBV6-1|TRBJ1-6|.|.
CASSDPKTFGSPLHF
TGTGCCAGCAGTGACCCCAAAACGTTTGGGTCACCCCTCCACTTT
>TRBV5-1|TRBJ1-1|.|.
CASSWGGRRTEAFF
TGCGCCAGCAGCTGGGGGGGCCGGAGGACTGAAGCTTTCTTT
>TRBV6-2/TRBV6-3|TRBJ2-1|few|TRBD2
CASFQPTLAFPSFGNEQFF
TGTGCCAGCTTCCAACCCACACTAGCGTTCCCATCTTTTGGCAATGAGCAGTTCTTC
>TRBV7-2|TRBJ1-2|.|TRBD1
CASSNRQGSNYGYTF
TGTGCCAGCAGCAACAGACAGGGGTCTAACTATGGCTACACCTTC
>TRBV9|TRBJ2-3|.|TRBD2
CASSVEGLAAFDTQYF
TGTGCCAGCAGCGTAGAGGGACTAGCGGCCTTTGATACGCAGTATTTT
>TRBV4-2|TRBJ2-5|few|TRBD2
CASSQGGLAYQETQYF
TGTGCCAGCAGCCAAGGGGGACTAGCTTACCAAGAGACCCAGTACTTC
>TRBV30|TRBJ1-2|.|TRBD1
CASDRANYGYTF
TGTGCCTCGGACAGGGCTAACTATGGCTACACCTTC
>TRBV4-2|TRBJ1-5|.|.
CAGSQDEIRNAGSNQPQHF
TGTGCCGGCAGCCAAGATGAAATCCGGAACGCGGGGAGCAATCAGCCCCAGCATTTT
>TRBV11-1|TRBJ2-7|.|TRBD2
CAGSLAPSGDYEQYF
TGTGCCGGCAGCTTAGCGCCTAGCGGGGACTACGAGCAGTACTTC
>TRBV20-1|TRBJ2-3|.|TRBD2
CSARKASGSSTDTQYF
TGCAGTGCTAGGAAGGCTAGCGGTTCTAGCACAGATACGCAGTATTTT
>TRBV27|TRBJ2-1|few|TRBD1
CATKRQGANNEQFF
TGTGCCACCAAGAGGCAGGGGGCCAACAATGAGCAGTTCTTC
>TRBV5-8|TRBJ2-3|.|TRBD1
CASSSRDRVGYTQYF
TGTGCCAGCAGCAGCCGGGACAGGGTGGGCTATACGCAGTATTTT
>TRBV7-2|TRBJ2-2|.|.
CASSLGEWNTGELFF
TGTGCCAGCAGCTTGGGAGAGTGGAACACCGGGGAGCTGTTTTTT
>TRBV7-9|TRBJ2-7|.|TRBD1
CASSLKGTESEEQYF
TGTGCCAGCAGCTTAAAGGGGACAGAATCAGAGGAGCAGTACTTC
>TRBV7-2|TRBJ2-3|.|TRBD1
CASSRFGTGSTDTQYF
TGTGCCAGCAGCCGGTTCGGGACAGGCAGCACAGATACGCAGTATTTT
>TRBV4-1|TRBJ1-2|few|TRBD1
CASSQDGTAYGYTF
TGCGCCAGCAGCCAAGATGGGACAGCCTATGGCTACACCTTC
>TRBV25-1|TRBJ2-7|.|.
CASSEFDGPYEQYF
TGTGCCAGCAGTGAATTCGACGGGCCCTACGAGCAGTACTTC
>TRBV6-5|TRBJ1-5|.|.
CASSYSGTSNQPQHF
TGTGCCAGCAGTTACTCGGGAACCTCCAATCAGCCCCAGCATTTT
>TRBV5-1|TRBJ1-1|few|TRBD1
CASSNDRGDNTEAFF
TGCGCCAGCAGCAATGACAGGGGCGACAACACTGAAGCTTTCTTT
>TRBV20-1|TRBJ1-1|.|TRBD1
CSLTGPTEAFF
TGCAGCTTGACAGGGCCTACTGAAGCTTTCTTT
>TRBV30|TRBJ1-5|few|TRBD1
CAWSATGGRSSNQPQHF
TGTGCCTGGAGCGCGACAGGGGGCCGATCGAGCAATCAGCCCCAGCATTTT
>TRBV29-1|TRBJ2-7|few|.
CSVELVPYEQYF
TGCAGCGTTGAACTGGTCCCTTACGAGCAGTACTTC
>TRBV28|TRBJ2-7|.|.
CASRVDDEQYF
TGTGCCAGCAGAGTCGACGACGAGCAGTACTTC
>TRBV7-2|TRBJ1-2|few|TRBD1
CASSAQVGQNYGYTF
TGTGCCAGCAGCGCGCAGGTGGGACAGAACTATGGCTACACCTTC
>TRBV10-3|TRBJ2-5|few|.
CAISESKAGDIETQYF
TGTGCCATCAGTGAGTCGAAAGCCGGGGATATAGAGACCCAGTACTTC
>TRBV6-1|TRBJ2-1|few|.
CASSEAVEAAYNEQFF
TGTGCCAGCAGTGAAGCGGTTGAGGCGGCCTACAATGAGCAGTTCTTC
>TRBV7-8|TRBJ1-1|.|.
CASSLDEAFF
TGTGCCAGCAGCTTAGATGAAGCTTTCTTT
>TRBV5-1|TRBJ2-7|.|.
CASRKTVTSYEQYF
TGCGCCAGCAGGAAGACAGTAACTTCCTACGAGCAGTACTTC
>TRBV5-1|TRBJ1-2|.|.
CASSPREGVYGYTF
TGCGCCAGCAGCCCCCGGGAGGGGGTCTATGGCTACACCTTC
>TRBV5-1|TRBJ2-1|.|.
CASSFNGPIEQFF
TGCGCCAGCAGCTTTAACGGACCGATCGAGCAGTTCTTC
>TRBV21-1|TRBJ2-5|.|.
CASSKYHSNHDRGQSPNRQETQYF
TGTGCCAGCAGCAAATATCACTCGAACCACGACAGGGGGCAATCGCCAAACCGACAAGAGACCCAGTACTTC
>TRBV7-2|TRBJ2-1|.|TRBD2
CASSFQRGGQFF
TGTGCCAGCAGCTTTCAGCGGGGGGGACAGTTCTTC
>TRBV5-6|TRBJ2-2|.|.
CASSWAGTTTGELFF
TGTGCCAGCAGCTGGGCCGGGACAACTACCGGGGAGCTGTTTTTT
>TRBV28|TRBJ2-3|few|.
CASRIGGDTQYF
TGTGCCAGCAGGATTGGGGGAGATACGCAGTATTTT
>TRBV20-1|TRBJ1-6|once|.
CSASNLQGPLRESNSPLHF
TGCAGTGCTAGTAATTTGCAGGGTCCCCTCCGGGAGAGTAATTCACCCCTCCACTTT
>TRBV4-3|TRBJ2-5|many|.
CASSQARGGQETQYF
TGCGCCAGCAGCCAAGCCAGGGGAGGGCAAGAGACCCAGTACTTC
>TRBV6-2/TRBV6-3|TRBJ2-7|.|.
CASSYEGRPLYEQYF
TGTGCCAGCAGTTACGAGGGGCGACCGCTCTACGAGCAGTACTTC
>TRBV5-4|TRBJ1-2|few|TRBD1
CASSLAAGGTSYTF
TGTGCCAGCAGCTTGGCGGCAGGGGGGACAAGCTACACCTTC
>TRBV3-1|TRBJ1-6|.|.
CASSQGSRAVTLHF
TGTGCCAGCAGCCAAGGAAGCAGGGCCGTGACCCTCCACTTT
>TRBV5-5|TRBJ2-5|many|.
CASSLGGTGETQYF
TGTGCCAGCAGCTTGGGAGGGACGGGAGAGACCCAGTACTTC
>TRBV7-2|TRBJ2-3|.|.
CASSLGRSIDTQYF
TGTGCCAGCAGCTTGGGGCGGTCCATAGATACGCAGTATTTT
>TRBV24-1|TRBJ2-1|.|.
CATSDPRTPYNEQFF
TGTGCCACCAGTGATCCGCGGACTCCCTACAATGAGCAGTTCTTC